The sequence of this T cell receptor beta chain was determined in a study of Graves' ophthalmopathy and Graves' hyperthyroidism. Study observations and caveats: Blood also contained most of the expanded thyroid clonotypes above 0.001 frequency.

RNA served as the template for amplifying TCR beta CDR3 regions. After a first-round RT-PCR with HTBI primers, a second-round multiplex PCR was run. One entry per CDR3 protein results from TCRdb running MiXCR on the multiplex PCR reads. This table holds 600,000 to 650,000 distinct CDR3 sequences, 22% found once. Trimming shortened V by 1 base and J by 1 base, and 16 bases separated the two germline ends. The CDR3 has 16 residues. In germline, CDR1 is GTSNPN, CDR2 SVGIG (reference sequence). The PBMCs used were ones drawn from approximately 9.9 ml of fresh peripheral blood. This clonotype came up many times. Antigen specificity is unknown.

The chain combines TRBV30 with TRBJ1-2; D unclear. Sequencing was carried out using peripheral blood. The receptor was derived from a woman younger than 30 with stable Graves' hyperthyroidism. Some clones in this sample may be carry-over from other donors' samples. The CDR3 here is CAWSGLRTGNNYGYTF. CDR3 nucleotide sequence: TGTGCCTGGAGTGGACTCCGGACTGGGAATAACTATGGCTACACCTTC. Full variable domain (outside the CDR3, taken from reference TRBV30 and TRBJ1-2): SQTIHQWPATLVQPVGSPLSLECTVEGTSNPNLYWYRQAAGRGLQLLFYSVGIGQISSEVPQNLSASRPQDRQFILSSKKLLLSDSGFYLCAWSGLRTGNNYGYTFGSGTRLTVV.